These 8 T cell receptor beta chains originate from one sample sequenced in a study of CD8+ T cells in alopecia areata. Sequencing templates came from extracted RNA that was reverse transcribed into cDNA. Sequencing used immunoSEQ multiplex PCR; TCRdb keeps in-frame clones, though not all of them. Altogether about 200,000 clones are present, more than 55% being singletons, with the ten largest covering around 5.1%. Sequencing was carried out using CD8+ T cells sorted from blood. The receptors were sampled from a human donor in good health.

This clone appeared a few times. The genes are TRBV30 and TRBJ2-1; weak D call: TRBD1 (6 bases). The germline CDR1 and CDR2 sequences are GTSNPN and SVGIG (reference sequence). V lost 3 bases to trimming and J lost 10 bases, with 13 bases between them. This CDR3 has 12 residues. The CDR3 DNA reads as TGTGCCTGGAGCCCTATGGGGGCGGAGCAGTTCTTC. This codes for CAWSPMGAEQFF.

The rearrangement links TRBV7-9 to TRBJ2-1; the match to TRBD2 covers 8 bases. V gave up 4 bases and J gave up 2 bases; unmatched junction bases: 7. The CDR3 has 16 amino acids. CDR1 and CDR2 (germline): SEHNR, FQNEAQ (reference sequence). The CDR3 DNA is TGTGCCAGCAGCTCGGGTAGCGGGGTAGCCTACAATGAGCAGTTCTTC. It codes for CASSSGSGVAYNEQFF.

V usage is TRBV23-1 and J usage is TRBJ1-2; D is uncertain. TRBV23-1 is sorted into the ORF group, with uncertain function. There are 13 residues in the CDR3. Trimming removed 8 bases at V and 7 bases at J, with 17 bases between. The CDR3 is CASPSPPGRGYTF. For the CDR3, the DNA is TGCGCCAGCCCCTCCCCCCCAGGACGTGGCTACACCTTC.

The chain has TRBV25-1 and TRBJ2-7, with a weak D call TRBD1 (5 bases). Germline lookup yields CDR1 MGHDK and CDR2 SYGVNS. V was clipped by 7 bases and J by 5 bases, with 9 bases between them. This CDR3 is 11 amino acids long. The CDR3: CASNLGDEQYF. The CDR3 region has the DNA TGTGCCAGCAACCTAGGGGACGAGCAGTACTTC.

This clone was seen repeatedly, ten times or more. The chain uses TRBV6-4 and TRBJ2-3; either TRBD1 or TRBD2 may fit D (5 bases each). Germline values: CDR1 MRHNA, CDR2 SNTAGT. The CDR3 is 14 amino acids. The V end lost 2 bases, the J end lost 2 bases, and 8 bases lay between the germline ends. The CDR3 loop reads CASSDTGTTDTQYF. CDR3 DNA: TGTGCCAGCAGTGACACCGGGACCACAGATACGCAGTATTTT.

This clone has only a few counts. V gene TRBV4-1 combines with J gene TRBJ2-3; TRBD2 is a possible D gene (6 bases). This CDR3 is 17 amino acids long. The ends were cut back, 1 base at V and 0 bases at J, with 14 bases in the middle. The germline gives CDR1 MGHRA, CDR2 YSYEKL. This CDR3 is CASSQGGWGESTDTQYF. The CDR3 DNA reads TGCGCCAGCAGCCAAGGGGGCTGGGGGGAGAGCACAGATACGCAGTATTTT.

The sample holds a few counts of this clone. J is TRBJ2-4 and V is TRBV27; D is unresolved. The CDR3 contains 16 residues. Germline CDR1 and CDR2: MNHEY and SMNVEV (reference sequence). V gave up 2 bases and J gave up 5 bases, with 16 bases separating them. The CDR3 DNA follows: TGTGCCAGCAGTTTAAGACGGAACGGTCGAGAAAACATTCAGTACTTC. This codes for CASSLRRNGRENIQYF.

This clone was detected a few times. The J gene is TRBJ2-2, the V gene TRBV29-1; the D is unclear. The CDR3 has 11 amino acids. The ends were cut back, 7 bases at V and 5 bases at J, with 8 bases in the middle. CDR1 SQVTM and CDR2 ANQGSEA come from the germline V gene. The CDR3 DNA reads TGCAGCGCCTCCTATACCGGGGAGCTGTTTTTT. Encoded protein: CSASYTGELFF.